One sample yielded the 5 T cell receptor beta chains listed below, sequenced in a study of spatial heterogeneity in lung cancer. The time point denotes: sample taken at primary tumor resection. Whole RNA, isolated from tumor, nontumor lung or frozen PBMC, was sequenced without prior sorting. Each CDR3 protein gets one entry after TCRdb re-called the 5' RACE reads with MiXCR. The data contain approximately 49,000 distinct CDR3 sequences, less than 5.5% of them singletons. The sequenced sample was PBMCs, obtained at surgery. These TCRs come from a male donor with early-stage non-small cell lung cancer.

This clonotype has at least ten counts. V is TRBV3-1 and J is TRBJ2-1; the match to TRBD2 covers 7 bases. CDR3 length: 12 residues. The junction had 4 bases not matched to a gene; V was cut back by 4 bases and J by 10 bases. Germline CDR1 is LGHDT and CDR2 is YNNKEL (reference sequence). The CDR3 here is CASSPSGREQFF. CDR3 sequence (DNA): TGTGCCAGCAGCCCTAGCGGTCGGGAGCAGTTCTTC.

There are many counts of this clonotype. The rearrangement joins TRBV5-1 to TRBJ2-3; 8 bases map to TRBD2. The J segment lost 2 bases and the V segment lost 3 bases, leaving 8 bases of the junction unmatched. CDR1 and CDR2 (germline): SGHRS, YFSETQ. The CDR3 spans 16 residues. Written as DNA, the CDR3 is TGCGCCAGCAGCTCGGGGGCTAGCGGGCCCACAGATACGCAGTATTTT. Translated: CASSSGASGPTDTQYF.

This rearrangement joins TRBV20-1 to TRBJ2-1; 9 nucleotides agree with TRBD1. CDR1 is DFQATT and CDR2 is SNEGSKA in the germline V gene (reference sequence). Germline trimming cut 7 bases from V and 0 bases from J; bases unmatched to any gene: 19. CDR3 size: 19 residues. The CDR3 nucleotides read TGCAGTGTTCTACCTCCGGGACAGGGAGGAGGGGGCTCCTACAATGAGCAGTTCTTC. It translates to CSVLPPGQGGGGSYNEQFF.

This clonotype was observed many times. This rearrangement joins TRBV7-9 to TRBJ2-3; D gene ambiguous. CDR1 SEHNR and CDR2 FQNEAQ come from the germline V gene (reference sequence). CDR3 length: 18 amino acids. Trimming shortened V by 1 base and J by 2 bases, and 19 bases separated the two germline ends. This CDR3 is CASSLESLPEKDTDTQYF. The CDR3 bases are TGTGCCAGCAGCTTAGAAAGTTTACCGGAGAAGGACACAGATACGCAGTATTTT. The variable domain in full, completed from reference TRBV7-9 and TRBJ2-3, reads DTGVSQNPRHKITKRGQNVTFRCDPISEHNRLYWYRQTLGQGPEFLTYFQNEAQLEKSRLLSDRFSAERPKGSFSTLEIQRTEQGDSAMYLCASSLESLPEKDTDTQYFGPGTRLTVL.

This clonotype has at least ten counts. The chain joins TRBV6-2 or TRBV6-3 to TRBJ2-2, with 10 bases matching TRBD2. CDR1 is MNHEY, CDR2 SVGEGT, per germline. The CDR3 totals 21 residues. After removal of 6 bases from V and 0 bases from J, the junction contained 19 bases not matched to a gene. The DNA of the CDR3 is TGTGCCAGCAGACCCCGCTCGGGGATAGCGGGAGGCCCCCCGAACACCGGGGAGCTGTTTTTT. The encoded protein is CASRPRSGIAGGPPNTGELFF.